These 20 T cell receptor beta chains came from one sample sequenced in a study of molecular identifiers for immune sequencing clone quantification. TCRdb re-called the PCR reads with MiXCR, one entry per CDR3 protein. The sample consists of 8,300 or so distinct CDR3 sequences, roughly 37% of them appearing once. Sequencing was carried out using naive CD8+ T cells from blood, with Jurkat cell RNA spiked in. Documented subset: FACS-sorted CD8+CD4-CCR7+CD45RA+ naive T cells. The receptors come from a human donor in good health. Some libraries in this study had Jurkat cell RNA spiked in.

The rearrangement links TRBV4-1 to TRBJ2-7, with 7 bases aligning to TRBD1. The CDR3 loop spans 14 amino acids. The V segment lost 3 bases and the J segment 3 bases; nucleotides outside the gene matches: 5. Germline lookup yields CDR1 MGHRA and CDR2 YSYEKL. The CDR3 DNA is TGCGCCAGCAGCCACCAGGGGGTTCTCTACGAGCAGTACTTC. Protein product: CASSHQGVLYEQYF.

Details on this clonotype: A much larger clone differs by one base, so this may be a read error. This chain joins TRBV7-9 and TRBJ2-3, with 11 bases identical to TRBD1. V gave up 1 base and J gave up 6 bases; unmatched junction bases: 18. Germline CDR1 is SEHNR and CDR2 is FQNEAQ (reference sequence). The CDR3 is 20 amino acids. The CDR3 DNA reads TGTGCCAGCAGCTTAGAATTACTGTTCCCCGGCGGACAGGGGGCGGATACGCAGTATTTT. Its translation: CASSLELLFPGGQGADTQYF.

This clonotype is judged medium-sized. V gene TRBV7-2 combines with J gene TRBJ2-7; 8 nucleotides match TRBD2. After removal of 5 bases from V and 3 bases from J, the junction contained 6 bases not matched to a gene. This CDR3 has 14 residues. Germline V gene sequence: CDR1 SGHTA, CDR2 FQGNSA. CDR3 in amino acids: CASSISGTDYEQYF. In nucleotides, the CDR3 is TGTGCCAGCAGCATTAGCGGGACTGACTACGAGCAGTACTTC.

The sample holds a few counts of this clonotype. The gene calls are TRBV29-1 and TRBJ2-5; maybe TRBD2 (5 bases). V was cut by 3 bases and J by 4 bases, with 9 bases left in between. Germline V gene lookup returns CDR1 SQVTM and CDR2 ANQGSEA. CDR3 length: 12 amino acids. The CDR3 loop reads CSVEGEGETQYF. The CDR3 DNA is TGCAGCGTTGAGGGAGAGGGAGAGACCCAGTACTTC.

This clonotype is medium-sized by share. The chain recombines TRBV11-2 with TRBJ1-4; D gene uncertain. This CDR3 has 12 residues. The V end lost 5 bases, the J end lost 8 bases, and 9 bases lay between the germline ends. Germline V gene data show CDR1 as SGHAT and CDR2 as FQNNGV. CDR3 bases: TGTGCCAGCAGCGTTCAGCAAGAAAAACTGTTTTTT. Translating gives CASSVQQEKLFF.

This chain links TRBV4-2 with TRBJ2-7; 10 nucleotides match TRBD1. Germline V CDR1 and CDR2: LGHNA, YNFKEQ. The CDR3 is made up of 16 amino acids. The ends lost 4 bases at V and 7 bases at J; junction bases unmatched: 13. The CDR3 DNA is TGTGCCAGCAGCCCGACGGTTGGGGACAGGGGTCAAGAGCAGTACTTC. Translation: CASSPTVGDRGQEQYF.

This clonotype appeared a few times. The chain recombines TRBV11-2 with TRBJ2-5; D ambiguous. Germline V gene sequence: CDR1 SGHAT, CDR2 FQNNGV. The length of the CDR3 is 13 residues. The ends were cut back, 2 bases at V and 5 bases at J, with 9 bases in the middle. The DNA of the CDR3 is TGTGCCAGCAGCTTATGGGATGTTGAGACCCAGTACTTC. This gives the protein CASSLWDVETQYF.

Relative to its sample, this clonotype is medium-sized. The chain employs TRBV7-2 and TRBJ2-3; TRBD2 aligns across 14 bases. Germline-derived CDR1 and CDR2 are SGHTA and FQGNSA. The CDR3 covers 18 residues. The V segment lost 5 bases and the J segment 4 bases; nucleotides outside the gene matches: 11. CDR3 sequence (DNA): TGTGCCAGCAGCCCGACGACTAGCGGGAGGGCCGCGGCAGATACGCAGTATTTT. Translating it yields CASSPTTSGRAAADTQYF.

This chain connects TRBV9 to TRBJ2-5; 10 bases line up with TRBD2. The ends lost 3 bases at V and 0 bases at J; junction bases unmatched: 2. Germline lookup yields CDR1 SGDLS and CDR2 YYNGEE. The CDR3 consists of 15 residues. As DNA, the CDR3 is TGTGCCAGCAGCGCCGGGACTAGCGACCAAGAGACCCAGTACTTC. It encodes CASSAGTSDQETQYF.

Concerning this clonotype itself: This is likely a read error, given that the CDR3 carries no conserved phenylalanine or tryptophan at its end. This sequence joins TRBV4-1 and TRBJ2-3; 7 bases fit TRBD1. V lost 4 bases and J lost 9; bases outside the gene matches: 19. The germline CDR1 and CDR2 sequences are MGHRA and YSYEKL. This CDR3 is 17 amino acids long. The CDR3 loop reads CASSLQPRGPEGETQYY. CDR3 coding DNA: TGCGCCAGCAGCCTACAGCCTAGGGGGCCCGAGGGAGAGACGCAGTATTAT.

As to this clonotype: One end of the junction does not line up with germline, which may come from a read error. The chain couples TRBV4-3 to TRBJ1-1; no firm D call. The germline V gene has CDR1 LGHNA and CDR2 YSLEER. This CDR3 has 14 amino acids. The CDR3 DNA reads TGCGCCAGCGGCCAAGGCAGCCGCGTTAGCGAAGCTTTCTTT. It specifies CASGQGSRVSEAFF.

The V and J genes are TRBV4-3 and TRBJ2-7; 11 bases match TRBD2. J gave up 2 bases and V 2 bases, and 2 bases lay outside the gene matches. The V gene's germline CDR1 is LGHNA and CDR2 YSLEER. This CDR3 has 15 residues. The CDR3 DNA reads TGCGCCAGCAGCCAACTAGCGGGAGGAGCCTACGAGCAGTACTTC. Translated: CASSQLAGGAYEQYF.

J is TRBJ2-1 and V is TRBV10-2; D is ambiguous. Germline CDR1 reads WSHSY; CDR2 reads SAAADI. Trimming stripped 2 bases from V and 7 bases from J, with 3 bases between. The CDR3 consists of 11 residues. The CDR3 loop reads CASSETNEQFF. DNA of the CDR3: TGCGCCAGCAGTGAGACTAATGAGCAGTTCTTC.

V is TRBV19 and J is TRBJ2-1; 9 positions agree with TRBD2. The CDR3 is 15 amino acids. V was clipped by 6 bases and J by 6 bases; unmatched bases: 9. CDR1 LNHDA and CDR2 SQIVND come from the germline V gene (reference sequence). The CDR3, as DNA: TGTGCCAGTAGGATCCCAGCGGGAGGCGTCAATGAGCAGTTCTTC. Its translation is CASRIPAGGVNEQFF.

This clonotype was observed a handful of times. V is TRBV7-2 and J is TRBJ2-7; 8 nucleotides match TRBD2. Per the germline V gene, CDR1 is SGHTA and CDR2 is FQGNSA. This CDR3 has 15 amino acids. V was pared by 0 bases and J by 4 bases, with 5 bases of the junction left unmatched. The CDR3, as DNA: TGTGCCAGCAGCTTAGCTAGCGGGGAGGGATACGAGCAGTACTTC. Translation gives CASSLASGEGYEQYF. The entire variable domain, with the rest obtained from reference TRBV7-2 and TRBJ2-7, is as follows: GAGVSQSPSNKVTEKGKDVELRCDPISGHTALYWYRQSLGQGLEFLIYFQGNSAPDKSGLPSDRFSAERTGGSVSTLTIQRTQQEDSAVYLCASSLASGEGYEQYFGPGTRLTVT.

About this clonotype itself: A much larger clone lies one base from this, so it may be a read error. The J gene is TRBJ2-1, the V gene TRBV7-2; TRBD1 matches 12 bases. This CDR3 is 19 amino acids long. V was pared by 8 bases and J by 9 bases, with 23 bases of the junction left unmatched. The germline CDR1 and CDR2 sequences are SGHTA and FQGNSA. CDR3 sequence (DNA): TGTGCCAGCTGCTCACCCAGACGGGGGACAGGGGGCGTTCTGGGTGAGCAGTTCTTC. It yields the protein CASCSPRRGTGGVLGEQFF. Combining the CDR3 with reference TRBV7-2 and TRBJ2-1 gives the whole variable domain GAGVSQSPSNKVTEKGKDVELRCDPISGHTALYWYRQSLGQGLEFLIYFQGNSAPDKSGLPSDRFSAERTGGSVSTLTIQRTQQEDSAVYLCASCSPRRGTGGVLGEQFFGPGTRLTVL.

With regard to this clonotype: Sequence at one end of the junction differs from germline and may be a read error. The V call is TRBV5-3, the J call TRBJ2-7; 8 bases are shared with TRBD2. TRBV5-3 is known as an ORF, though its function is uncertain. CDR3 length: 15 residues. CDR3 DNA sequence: TGTGCCAGCAGTCCGTGGGCGGGAGGAACCTACGCGCAGTACTTC. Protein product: CASSPWAGGTYAQYF.

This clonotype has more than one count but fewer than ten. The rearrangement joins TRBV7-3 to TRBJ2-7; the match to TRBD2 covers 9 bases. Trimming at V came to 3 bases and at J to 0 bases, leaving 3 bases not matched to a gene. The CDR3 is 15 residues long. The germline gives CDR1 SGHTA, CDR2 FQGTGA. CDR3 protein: CASSFLAGSSYEQYF. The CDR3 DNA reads TGTGCCAGCAGCTTTCTAGCGGGAAGCTCCTACGAGCAGTACTTC.

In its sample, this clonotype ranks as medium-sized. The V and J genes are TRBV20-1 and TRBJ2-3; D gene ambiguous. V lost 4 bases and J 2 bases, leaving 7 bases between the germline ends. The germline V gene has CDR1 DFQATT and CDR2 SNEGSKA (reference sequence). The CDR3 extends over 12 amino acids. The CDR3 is CSANEYTDTQYF. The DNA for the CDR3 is TGCAGTGCTAATGAGTACACAGATACGCAGTATTTT.

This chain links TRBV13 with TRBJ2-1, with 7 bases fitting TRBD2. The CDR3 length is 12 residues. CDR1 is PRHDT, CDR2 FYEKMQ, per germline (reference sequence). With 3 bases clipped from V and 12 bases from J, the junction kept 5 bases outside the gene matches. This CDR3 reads CASSFGREWQFF. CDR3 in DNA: TGTGCCAGCAGCTTTGGGAGGGAGTGGCAGTTCTTC. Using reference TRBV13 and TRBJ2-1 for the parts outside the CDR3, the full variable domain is AAGVIQSPRHLIKEKRETATLKCYPIPRHDTVYWYQQGPGQDPQFLISFYEKMQSDKGSIPDRFSAQQFSDYHSELNMSSLELGDSALYFCASSFGREWQFFGPGTRLTVL.